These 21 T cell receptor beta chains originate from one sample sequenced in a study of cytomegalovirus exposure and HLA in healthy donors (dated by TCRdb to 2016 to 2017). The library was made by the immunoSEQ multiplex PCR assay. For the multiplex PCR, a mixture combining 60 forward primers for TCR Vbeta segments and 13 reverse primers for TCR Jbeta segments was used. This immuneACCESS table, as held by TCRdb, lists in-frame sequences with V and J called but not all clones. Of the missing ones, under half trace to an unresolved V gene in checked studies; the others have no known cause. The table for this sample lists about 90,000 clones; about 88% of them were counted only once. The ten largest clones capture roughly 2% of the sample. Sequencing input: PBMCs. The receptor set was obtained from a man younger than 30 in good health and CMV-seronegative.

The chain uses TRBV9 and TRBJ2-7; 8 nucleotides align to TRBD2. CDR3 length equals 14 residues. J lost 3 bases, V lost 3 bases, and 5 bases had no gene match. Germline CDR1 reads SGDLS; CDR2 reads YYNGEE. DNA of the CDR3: TGTGCCAGCAGCGACGGGACTAGTATCTACGAGCAGTACTTC. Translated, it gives CASSDGTSIYEQYF. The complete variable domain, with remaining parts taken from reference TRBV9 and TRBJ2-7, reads DSGVTQTPKHLITATGQRVTLRCSPRSGDLSVYWYQQSLDQGLQFLIQYYNGEERAKGNILERFSAQQFPDLHSELNLSSLELGDSALYFCASSDGTSIYEQYFGPGTRLTVT.

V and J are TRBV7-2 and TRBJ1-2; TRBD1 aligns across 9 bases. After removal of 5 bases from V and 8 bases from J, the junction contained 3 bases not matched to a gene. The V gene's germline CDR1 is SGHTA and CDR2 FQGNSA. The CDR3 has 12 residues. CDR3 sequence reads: CASSLGQGGYTF. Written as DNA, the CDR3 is TGTGCCAGCAGCCTCGGACAGGGGGGCTACACCTTC. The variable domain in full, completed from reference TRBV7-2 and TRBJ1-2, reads GAGVSQSPSNKVTEKGKDVELRCDPISGHTALYWYRQSLGQGLEFLIYFQGNSAPDKSGLPSDRFSAERTGGSVSTLTIQRTQQEDSAVYLCASSLGQGGYTFGSGTRLTVV.

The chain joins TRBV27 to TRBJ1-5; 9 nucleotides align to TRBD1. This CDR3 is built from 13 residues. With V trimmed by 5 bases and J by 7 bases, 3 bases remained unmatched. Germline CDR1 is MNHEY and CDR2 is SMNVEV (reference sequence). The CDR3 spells CASSPDRGQPQHF. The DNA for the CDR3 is TGTGCCAGCAGTCCGGACAGGGGACAGCCCCAGCATTTT.

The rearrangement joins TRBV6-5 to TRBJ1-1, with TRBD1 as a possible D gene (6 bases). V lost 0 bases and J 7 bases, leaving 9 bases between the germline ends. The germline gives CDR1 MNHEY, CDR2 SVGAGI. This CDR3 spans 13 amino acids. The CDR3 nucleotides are TGTGCCAGCAGTTACTCGAGGGGGATTGAAGCTTTCTTT. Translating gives CASSYSRGIEAFF.

CDR3 coding DNA: TGTGCCAGCAGTTCCCAGGGGGCACGGGGAAACACCATATATTTT. Amino acid sequence: CASSSQGARGNTIYF. The genes are TRBV27 and TRBJ1-3; TRBD1 aligns across 8 bases. The ends lost 4 bases at V and 4 bases at J; junction bases unmatched: 6. CDR3 length: 15 amino acids. From germline, CDR1 is MNHEY and CDR2 SMNVEV (reference sequence).

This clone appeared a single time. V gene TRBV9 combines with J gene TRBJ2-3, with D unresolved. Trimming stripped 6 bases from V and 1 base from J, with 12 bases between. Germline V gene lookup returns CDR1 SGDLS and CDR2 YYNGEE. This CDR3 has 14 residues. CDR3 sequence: CASTPDLGTDTQYF. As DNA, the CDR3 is TGTGCCAGCACCCCCGACTTGGGCACAGATACGCAGTATTTT.

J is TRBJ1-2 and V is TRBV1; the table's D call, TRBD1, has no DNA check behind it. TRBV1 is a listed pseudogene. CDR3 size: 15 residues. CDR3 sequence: CTSSQEGQPAMGYTF. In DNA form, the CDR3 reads TGCACCAGCAGCCAAGAAGGACAGCCGGCCATGGGCTACACCTTC.

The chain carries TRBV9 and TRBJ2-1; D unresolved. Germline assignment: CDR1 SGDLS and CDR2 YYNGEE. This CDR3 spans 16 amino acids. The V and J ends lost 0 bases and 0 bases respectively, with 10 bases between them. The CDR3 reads CASSVGLDSSYNEQFF. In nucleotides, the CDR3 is TGTGCCAGCAGCGTAGGGCTAGATAGCTCCTACAATGAGCAGTTCTTC.

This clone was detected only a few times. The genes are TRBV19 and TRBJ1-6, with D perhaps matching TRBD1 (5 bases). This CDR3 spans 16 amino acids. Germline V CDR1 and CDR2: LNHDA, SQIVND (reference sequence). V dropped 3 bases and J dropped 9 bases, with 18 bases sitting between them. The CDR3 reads CASSILPGLVGSPLHF. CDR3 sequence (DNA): TGTGCCAGTAGTATCCTTCCGGGACTGGTAGGTTCACCCCTCCACTTT.

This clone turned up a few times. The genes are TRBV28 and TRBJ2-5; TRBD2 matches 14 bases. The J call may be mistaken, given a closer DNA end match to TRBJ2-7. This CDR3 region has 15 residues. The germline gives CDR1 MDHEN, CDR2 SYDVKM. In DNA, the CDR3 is TGTGCCAGCAGTGGGACTAGCGGGGGAACCTACGAGCAGTACTTC. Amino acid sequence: CASSGTSGGTYEQYF.

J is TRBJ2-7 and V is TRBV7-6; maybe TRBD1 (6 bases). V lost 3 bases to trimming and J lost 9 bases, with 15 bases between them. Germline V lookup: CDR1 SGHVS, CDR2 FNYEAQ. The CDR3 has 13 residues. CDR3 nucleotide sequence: TGTGCCAGCAGCTTTTGGACAGCCCAAGGGCAGTACTTC. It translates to CASSFWTAQGQYF. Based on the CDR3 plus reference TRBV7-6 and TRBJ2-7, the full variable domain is GAGVSQSPRYKVTKRGQDVALRCDPISGHVSLYWYRQALGQGPEFLTYFNYEAQQDKSGLPNDRFSAERPEGSISTLTIQRTEQRDSAMYRCASSFWTAQGQYFGPGTRLTVT.

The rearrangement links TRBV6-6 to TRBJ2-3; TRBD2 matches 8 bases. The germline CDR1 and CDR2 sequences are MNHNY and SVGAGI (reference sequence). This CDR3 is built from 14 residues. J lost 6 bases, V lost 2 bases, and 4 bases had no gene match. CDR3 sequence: CASSYSPSGDTQYF. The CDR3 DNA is TGTGCCAGCAGTTACAGTCCTAGCGGGGATACGCAGTATTTT.

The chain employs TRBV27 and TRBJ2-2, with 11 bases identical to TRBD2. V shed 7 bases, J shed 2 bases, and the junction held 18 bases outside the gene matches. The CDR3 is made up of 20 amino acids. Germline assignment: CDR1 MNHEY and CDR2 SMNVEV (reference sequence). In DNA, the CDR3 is TGTGCCAGCACCTCCCTGGAAGGACTAGCGGGCCGATTAAACACCGGGGAGCTGTTTTTT. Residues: CASTSLEGLAGRLNTGELFF.

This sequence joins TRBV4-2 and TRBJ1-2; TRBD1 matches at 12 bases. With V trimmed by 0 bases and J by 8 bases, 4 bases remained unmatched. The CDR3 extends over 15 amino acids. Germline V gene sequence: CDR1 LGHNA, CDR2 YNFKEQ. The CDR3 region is CASSQDRDRGQGYTF. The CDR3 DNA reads TGTGCCAGCAGCCAAGATCGGGACAGGGGGCAAGGCTACACCTTC.

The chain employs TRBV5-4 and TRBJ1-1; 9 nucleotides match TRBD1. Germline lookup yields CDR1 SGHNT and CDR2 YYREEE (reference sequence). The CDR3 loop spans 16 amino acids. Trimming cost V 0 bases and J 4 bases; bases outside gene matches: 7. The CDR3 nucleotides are TGTGCCAGCAGCTTGGGAGGGACAGGGTTGATCACTGAAGCTTTCTTT. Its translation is CASSLGGTGLITEAFF. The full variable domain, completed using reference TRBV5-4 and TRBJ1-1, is ETGVTQSPTHLIKTRGQQVTLRCSSQSGHNTVSWYQQALGQGPQFIFQYYREEENGRGNFPPRFSGLQFPNYSSELNVNALELDDSALYLCASSLGGTGLITEAFFGQGTRLTVV.

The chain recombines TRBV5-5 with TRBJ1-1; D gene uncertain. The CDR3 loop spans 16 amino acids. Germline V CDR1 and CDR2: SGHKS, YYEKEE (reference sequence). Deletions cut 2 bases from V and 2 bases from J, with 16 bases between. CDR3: CASSLGSPQPNTEAFF. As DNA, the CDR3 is TGTGCCAGCAGCTTAGGGAGTCCGCAGCCCAACACTGAAGCTTTCTTT.

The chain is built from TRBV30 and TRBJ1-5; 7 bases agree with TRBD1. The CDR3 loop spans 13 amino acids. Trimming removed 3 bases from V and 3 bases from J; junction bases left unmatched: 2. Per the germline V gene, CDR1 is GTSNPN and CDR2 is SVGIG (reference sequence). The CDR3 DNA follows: TGTGCCTGGAGGGGACAGCTCAATCAGCCCCAGCATTTT. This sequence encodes CAWRGQLNQPQHF.

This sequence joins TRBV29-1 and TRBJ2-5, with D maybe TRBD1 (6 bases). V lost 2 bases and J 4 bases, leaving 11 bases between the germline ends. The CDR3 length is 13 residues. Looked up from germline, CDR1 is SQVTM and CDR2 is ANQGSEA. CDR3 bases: TGCAGCGTTGAACGTTCCAGGGGAGAGACCCAGTACTTC. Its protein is CSVERSRGETQYF.

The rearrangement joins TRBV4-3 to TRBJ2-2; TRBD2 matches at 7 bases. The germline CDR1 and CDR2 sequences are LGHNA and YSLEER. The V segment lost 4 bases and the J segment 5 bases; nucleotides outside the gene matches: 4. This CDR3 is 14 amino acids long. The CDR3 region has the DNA TGCGCCAGCAGCCGGGGGGGAAGAACCGGGGAGCTGTTTTTT. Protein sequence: CASSRGGRTGELFF.

The chain's CDR3 is CAIRGHRGSNSPLHF. The CDR3 nucleotides read TGTGCCATCAGAGGTCACAGGGGGTCGAATTCACCCCTCCACTTT. The rearrangement uses TRBV10-3 and TRBJ1-6, with TRBD1 identical over 8 bases. V lost 6 bases and J lost 7; bases outside the gene matches: 8. In germline, CDR1 is ENHRY, CDR2 SYGVKD. CDR3 length equals 15 residues.

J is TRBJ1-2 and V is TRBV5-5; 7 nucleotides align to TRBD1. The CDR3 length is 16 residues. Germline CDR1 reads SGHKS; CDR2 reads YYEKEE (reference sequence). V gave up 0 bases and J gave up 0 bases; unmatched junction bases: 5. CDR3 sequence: CASSLGGQASNYGYTF. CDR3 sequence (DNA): TGTGCCAGCAGCTTGGGAGGACAGGCATCTAACTATGGCTACACCTTC.